These 6 T cell receptor beta chains originate from one sample sequenced in a study of cytotoxic CD8 clonotypes in ibrutinib-treated CLL. Profiled with immunoSEQ multiplex PCR; TCRdb holds only in-frame clones, not every one. This sample has roughly 150,000 clones, with about 80% found just once. This material consisted of PBMCs, taken after 24 months of ibrutinib treatment. Receptors originate from a human donor with chronic lymphocytic leukemia.

This chain links TRBV9 with TRBJ1-2; the D is unclear. Germline CDR1 and CDR2: SGDLS and YYNGEE. This CDR3 comprises 17 residues. V shed 4 bases and J shed 5 bases, with 24 bases lying between them. The CDR3 here is CASSPQGWRNPEYGYTF. In DNA, the CDR3 is TGTGCCAGCAGCCCTCAAGGGTGGCGCAATCCTGAATATGGCTACACCTTC.

This clone appeared once. The rearrangement uses TRBV30 and TRBJ2-7; 7 bases agree with TRBD1. CDR1 GTSNPN and CDR2 SVGIG come from the germline V gene (reference sequence). V lost 8 bases and J lost 0; bases outside the gene matches: 7. The CDR3 covers 13 residues. CDR3 loop: CAIRGYPSYEQYF. For the CDR3, the DNA is TGTGCCATCAGGGGGTACCCCTCCTACGAGCAGTACTTC.

The gene calls are TRBV11-2 and TRBJ2-2, with D hard to call. The CDR3 has 12 amino acids. CDR1 and CDR2 from the germline V gene are SGHAT and FQNNGV. Deletions cut 2 bases from V and 7 bases from J, with 5 bases between. The DNA for the CDR3 is TGTGCCAGCAGCTTATGGAACGGGGAGCTGTTTTTT. Its protein product is CASSLWNGELFF.

This rearrangement joins TRBV5-1 to TRBJ2-3, with a possible D match to TRBD1 (5 bases). The germline V gene has CDR1 SGHRS and CDR2 YFSETQ. V lost 0 bases, J lost 1 base, and 12 bases lay in between. The CDR3 contains 16 residues. The CDR3 loop reads CASSLAPQGRTDTQYF. The CDR3 DNA is TGCGCCAGCAGCTTGGCCCCTCAGGGCCGCACAGATACGCAGTATTTT.

The chain's CDR3 is CASSLAGGPGETQYF. The CDR3 region has the DNA TGTGCCAGCAGCTTAGCGGGAGGGCCGGGGGAGACCCAGTACTTC. This chain links TRBV5-8 with TRBJ2-5, with 10 nucleotides matching TRBD2. With V trimmed by 2 bases and J by 5 bases, 6 bases remained unmatched. In germline, CDR1 is SGHTS, CDR2 YDEGEE. The CDR3 totals 15 residues.

This chain uses TRBV6-5 with TRBJ2-4; tentatively, D is TRBD1 (5 bases). The CDR3 is 16 residues long. In germline, CDR1 is MNHEY, CDR2 SVGAGI. The V and J ends lost 0 bases and 0 bases respectively, with 9 bases between them. CDR3 sequence reads: CASSYSGPLAKNIQYF. CDR3 DNA: TGTGCCAGCAGTTACTCGGGGCCTCTAGCCAAAAACATTCAGTACTTC.